This T cell receptor beta chain is drawn from a study of blood T cell repertoires in COVID-19. On the study more broadly: There were acute and convalescent COVID-19 samples, and they came from the United States, Italy and Spain. T cells, B-cell-depleted T cells, or PBMCs provided the cDNA or gDNA that served as material.

As handled by the study authors: Nucleated cell number was recorded as an estimate derived from reference gene primer amplification. Measured with immunoSEQ multiplex PCR; TCRdb has only the in-frame clones, and not every one. The D gene and trimming were derived from the DNA, and the V and J assignments and clone size from that table. Counted here are approximately 220,000 clones, roughly 88% occurring once; the ten biggest clones make up around 25%. The CDR3 is made up of 16 amino acids. Trimming left V 5 bases short and J 0 bases short, with 16 bases between. The germline V gene has CDR1 SEHNR and CDR2 FQNEAQ (reference sequence).

The material sequenced was peripheral blood. The sequence was collected from a man aged 40-49 years with acute or convalescent COVID-19. The V gene is TRBV7-9, the J gene TRBJ2-5; a possible D gene is TRBD1 (6 bases). DNA for the CDR3: TGTGCCAGCAGCGCTCTATACAGGGCGTACCAAGAGACCCAGTACTTC. This encodes CASSALYRAYQETQYF.